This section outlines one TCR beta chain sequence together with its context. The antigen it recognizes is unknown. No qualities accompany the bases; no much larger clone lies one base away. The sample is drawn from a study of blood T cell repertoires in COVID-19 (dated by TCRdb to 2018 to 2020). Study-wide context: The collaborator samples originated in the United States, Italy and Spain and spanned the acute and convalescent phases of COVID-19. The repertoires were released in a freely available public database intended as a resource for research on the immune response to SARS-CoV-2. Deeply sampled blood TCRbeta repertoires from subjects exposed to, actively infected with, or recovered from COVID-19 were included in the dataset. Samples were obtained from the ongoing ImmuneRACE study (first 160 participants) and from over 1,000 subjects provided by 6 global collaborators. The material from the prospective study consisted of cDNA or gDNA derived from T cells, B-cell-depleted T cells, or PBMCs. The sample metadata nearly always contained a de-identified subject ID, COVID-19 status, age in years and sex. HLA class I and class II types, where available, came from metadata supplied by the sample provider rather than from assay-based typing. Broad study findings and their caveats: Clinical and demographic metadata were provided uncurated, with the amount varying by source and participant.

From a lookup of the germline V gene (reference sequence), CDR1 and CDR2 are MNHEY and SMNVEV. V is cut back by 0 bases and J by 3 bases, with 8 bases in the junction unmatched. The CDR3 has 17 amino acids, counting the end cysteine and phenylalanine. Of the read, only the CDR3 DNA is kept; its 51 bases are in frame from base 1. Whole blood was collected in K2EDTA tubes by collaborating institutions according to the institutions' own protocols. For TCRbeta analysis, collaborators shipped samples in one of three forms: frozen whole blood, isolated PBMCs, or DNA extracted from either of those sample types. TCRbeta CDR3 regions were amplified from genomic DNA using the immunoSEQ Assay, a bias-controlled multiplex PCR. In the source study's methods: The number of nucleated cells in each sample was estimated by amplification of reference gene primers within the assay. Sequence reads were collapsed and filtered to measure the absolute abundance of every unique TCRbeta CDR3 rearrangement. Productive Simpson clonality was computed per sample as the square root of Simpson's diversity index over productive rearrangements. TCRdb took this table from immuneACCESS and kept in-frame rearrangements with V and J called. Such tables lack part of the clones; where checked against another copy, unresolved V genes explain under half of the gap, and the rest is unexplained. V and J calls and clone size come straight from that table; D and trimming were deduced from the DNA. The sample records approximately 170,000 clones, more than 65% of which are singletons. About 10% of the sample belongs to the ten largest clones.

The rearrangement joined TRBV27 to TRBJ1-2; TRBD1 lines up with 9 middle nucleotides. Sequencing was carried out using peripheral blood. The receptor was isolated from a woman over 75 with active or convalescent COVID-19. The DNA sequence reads TGTGCCAGCAGTTTATCTAACCGGGACAGGGATTACTATGGCTACACCTTC. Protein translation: CASSLSNRDRDYYGYTF.